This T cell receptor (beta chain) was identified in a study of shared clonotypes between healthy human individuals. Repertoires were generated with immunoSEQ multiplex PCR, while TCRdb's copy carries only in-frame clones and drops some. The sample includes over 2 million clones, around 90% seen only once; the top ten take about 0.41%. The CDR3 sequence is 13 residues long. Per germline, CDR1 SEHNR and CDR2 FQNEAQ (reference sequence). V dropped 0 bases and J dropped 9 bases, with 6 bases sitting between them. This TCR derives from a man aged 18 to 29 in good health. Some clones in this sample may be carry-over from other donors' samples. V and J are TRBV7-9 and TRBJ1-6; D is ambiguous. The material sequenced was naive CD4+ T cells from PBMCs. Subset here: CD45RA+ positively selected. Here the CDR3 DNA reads TGTGCCAGCAGCTTAGCCTCGAGTTCACCCCTCCACTTT. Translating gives CASSLASSSPLHF.